This T cell receptor beta chain was sequenced during a study of T cell repertoires in cytomegalovirus infection. The V end lost 2 bases, the J end lost 8 bases, and 16 bases lay between the germline ends. Germline V gene sequence: CDR1 MNHEY, CDR2 SVGAGI. The CDR3 runs 16 residues. Within the sample, this clonotype is medium-sized. TCRdb called the reads again in MiXCR, with one record for every CDR3 protein. The table lists 76,000 or so distinct CDR3 sequences, roughly 3.5% of them singletons. Sample: PBMCs. The rearrangement uses TRBV6-5 and TRBJ1-6, with D uncertain. This TCR derives from a human donor in good health (CMV status not recorded). Some clones in this sample may be carry-over from other donors' samples. The CDR3 DNA is TGTGCCAGCAGTTACCGTCTAACTCAGAGATATTCACCCCTCCACTTT. This sequence encodes CASSYRLTQRYSPLHF.